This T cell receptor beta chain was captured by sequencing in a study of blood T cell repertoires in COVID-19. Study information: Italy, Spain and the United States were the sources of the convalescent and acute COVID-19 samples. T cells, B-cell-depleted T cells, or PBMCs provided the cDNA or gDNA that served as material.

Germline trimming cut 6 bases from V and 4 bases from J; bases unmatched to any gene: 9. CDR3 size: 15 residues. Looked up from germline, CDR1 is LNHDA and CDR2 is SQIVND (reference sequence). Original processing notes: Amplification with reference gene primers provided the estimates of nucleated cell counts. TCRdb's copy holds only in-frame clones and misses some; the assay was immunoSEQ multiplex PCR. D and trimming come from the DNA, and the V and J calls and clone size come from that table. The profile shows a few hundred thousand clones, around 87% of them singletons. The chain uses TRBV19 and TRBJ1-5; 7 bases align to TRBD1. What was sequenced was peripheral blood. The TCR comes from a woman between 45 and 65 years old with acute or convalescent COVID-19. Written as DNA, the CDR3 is TGTGCCAGTAGCTGGGACAGAAACACTAATCAGCCCCAGCATTTT. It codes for CASSWDRNTNQPQHF. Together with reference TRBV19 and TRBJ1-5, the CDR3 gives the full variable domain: DGGITQSPKYLFRKEGQNVTLSCEQNLNHDAMYWYRQDPGQGLRLIYYSQIVNDFQKGDIAEGYSVSREKKESFPLTVTSAQKNPTAFYLCASSWDRNTNQPQHFGDGTRLSIL.